This entry describes one T cell receptor beta chain. The antigen is not known. The PCR contained 60 Vbeta and 13 Jbeta primers. The table came from immunoSEQ multiplex PCR; TCRdb's copy has only in-frame clones and leaves some out. The table lists 90,000 to 130,000 clones. The sample is drawn from a study of cytomegalovirus exposure and HLA in healthy donors. Whole-study context: Of the donors genotyped, several hundred in all, 81% fell in the Caucasian-associated ancestry cluster. General study points: Reports state that TCR beta sequences accurately predicted most subjects' HLA-A and HLA-B alleles. Solely CMV serostatus was available to characterize immune exposure. On later analysis, the bulk of CMV-associated TCR beta chains appeared to be HLA-restricted.

Trimming removed 4 bases from V and 5 bases from J, with 13 bases in between. CDR1 is SGDLS and CDR2 is YYNGEE in the germline V gene. The CDR3 has 14 residues. The V call is TRBV9, the J call TRBJ2-1; D may be TRBD1 (6 bases). Sequencing used PBMCs. The receptor was derived from a middle-aged man in good health and CMV-seropositive. The CDR3 reads CASSPGGFNNEQFF. DNA of the CDR3: TGTGCCAGCAGCCCTGGGGGCTTTAACAATGAGCAGTTCTTC.